This TCR beta chain was recorded in a study of blood T cell repertoires in COVID-19 (TCRdb year 2020). Describing the broader study: Collaborator samples came from the United States, Italy and Spain and covered acute and convalescent phases of COVID-19. The material from the prospective study consisted of cDNA or gDNA derived from T cells, B-cell-depleted T cells, or PBMCs. Subjects who had been exposed to COVID-19, were actively infected with it, or had recovered from it provided the deeply sampled blood TCRbeta repertoires that made up the dataset. The repertoires were released in a freely available public database meant as a resource for research on the immune response to SARS-CoV-2. The samples were drawn from the first 160 participants of the ongoing ImmuneRACE study and from some 1,300 subjects provided by 6 global collaborators. Sample metadata almost always included a de-identified subject ID, COVID-19 status, age in years and sex. Where available, HLA class I and class II types were taken from metadata supplied by the sample provider and were not determined by assay-based typing. Findings and caveats that apply to the study as a whole: Clinical and demographic metadata were provided uncurated, with the amount varying by source and participant.

TCRbeta CDR3 regions were amplified from genomic DNA by means of the immunoSEQ Assay, a bias-controlled multiplex PCR. From the authors' description of their analysis: Nucleated cell counts per sample were estimated from amplification of reference gene primers within the assay. To quantify the absolute abundance of each unique TCRbeta CDR3 rearrangement, sequence reads were collapsed and filtered. For each sample, productive Simpson clonality was calculated as the square root of Simpson's diversity index across productive rearrangements. As stored in TCRdb, this immuneACCESS dataset retains in-frame rearrangements with V and J assigned. A fraction of the clones does not appear; measured against another copy, unresolved V genes explain less than half of the discrepancy, and the remainder lacks a known reason. The DNA was the basis for D and trimming; V, J and clone size are from that table. The sample includes fewer than 350,000 clones, with approximately 91% observed a single time. The ten largest make up roughly 5% of the sample.

Enrolling through a virtual design, the prospective study's participants ranged in age from roughly 18 to 89 years and lived across 24 United States geographic areas. In the prospective study, participants were assigned to cohorts based on the clinical history participants reported in a screening survey and a study questionnaire. Recovered participants in ImmuneRACE Cohort 3 were defined as having two consecutive negative NP/OP PCR tests, clearance from a healthcare professional, or resolution of symptoms. Mobile phlebotomists in the prospective study collected whole blood, serum and a nasopharyngeal or oropharyngeal swab from every participant. Prospective study participants could optionally give additional blood draws and questionnaires over a 2-month period. Before DNA extraction, prospective study blood samples were shipped either frozen or at room temperature. For CDR1 and CDR2, the germline V gene lists SGHTA and FQGTGA. Trimmed from V: 5 bases; trimmed from J: 5 bases; junction bases lacking a gene match: 9. The CDR3 holds 16 amino acids from the cysteine to the phenylalanine. Only CDR3 DNA is held: 48 bases, read in frame from base 1.

As to this clone: What this receptor recognizes is not known. Base quality data are lacking; no much larger clone is found one base away.

This clonotype was obtained from a man between 60 and 75 years old who had recovered from COVID-19. The chain is assembled from TRBV7-3 and TRBJ2-2, and 9 junction bases match TRBD2. The specimen was PBMCs or T cells enriched from blood (not recorded which). Here the CDR3 is given as CASSNGGRAWTGELFF. The DNA is as follows: TGTGCCAGCAGCAATGGCGGGAGGGCCTGGACCGGGGAGCTGTTTTTT.